Below are 16 T cell receptor beta chains sequenced from a single sample in a study of neurological immune-mediated disorders. A single record per CDR3 protein comes from TCRdb applying MiXCR to the 5' RACE reads. The sample yields approximately 44,000 distinct CDR3 sequences, around 13% seen once. The sample comprised CD4+ T cells from blood. All receptors derive from a woman aged 60-75 years with HTLV-1-associated myelopathy (HAM/TSP).

In its sample, this clonotype was seen many times. The V and J genes are TRBV5-1 and TRBJ2-1, with unresolved D. The ends were cut back, 1 base at V and 4 bases at J, with 9 bases in the middle. CDR3 length: 14 residues. Germline-derived CDR1 and CDR2 are SGHRS and YFSETQ. The CDR3 DNA follows: TGCGCCAGCAGCTTGACGGCAATTTACAATGAGCAGTTCTTC. Translated: CASSLTAIYNEQFF.

This clonotype was recorded at least ten times. The chain couples TRBV20-1 to TRBJ2-1; D gene ambiguous. V shed 5 bases and J shed 1 base, with 15 bases lying between them. Germline assignment: CDR1 DFQATT and CDR2 SNEGSKA (reference sequence). CDR3 length: 15 residues. The CDR3 DNA is TGCAGTGCTCCAGAGGCGCGAGGTTCCTACAATGAGCAGTTCTTC. Protein: CSAPEARGSYNEQFF.

This chain connects TRBV5-5 to TRBJ2-3; D is unclear. The CDR3 is 12 residues long. V was cut by 0 bases and J by 12 bases, with 11 bases left in between. Germline CDR1 and CDR2: SGHKS and YYEKEE (reference sequence). The CDR3 DNA follows: TGTGCCAGCAGCTTGGAAACAGATAAACAGTATTTT. Translating gives CASSLETDKQYF.

This clonotype was recorded at least ten times. The chain recombines TRBV3-1 with TRBJ2-2, with unresolved D. Between the trimmed V and J ends, which lost 2 bases and 4 bases, there was a span of 11 bases. Germline-derived CDR1 and CDR2 are LGHDT and YNNKEL (reference sequence). The CDR3 has 15 residues. The CDR3 region is CASSQLSHSTGELFF. CDR3 sequence (DNA): TGTGCCAGCAGCCAACTATCGCATTCCACCGGGGAGCTGTTTTTT.

This clonotype has ten or more counts. This chain joins TRBV4-2 and TRBJ1-1; D remains unclear. Trimming removed 1 base at V and 1 base at J, with 10 bases between. Germline loops: CDR1 LGHNA, CDR2 YNFKEQ. The CDR3 extends over 15 amino acids. CDR3 coding DNA: TGTGCCAGCAGCCAAGGGGTGTGGGAGAACACTGAAGCTTTCTTT. It codes for CASSQGVWENTEAFF.

There are many counts of this clonotype. This rearrangement joins TRBV9 to TRBJ1-1; D uncertain. The germline CDR1 and CDR2 sequences are SGDLS and YYNGEE. This CDR3 has 16 residues. V lost 0 bases and J lost 6, with 18 bases in between. CDR3 loop: CASSVDPGLLGAEAFF. CDR3 nucleotides: TGTGCCAGCAGCGTAGACCCGGGCCTACTCGGGGCTGAAGCTTTCTTT.

This clonotype was recorded many times. V is TRBV3-1 and J is TRBJ2-1, with D possibly TRBD1 on 5 matching bases. CDR1 is LGHDT, CDR2 YNNKEL, per germline (reference sequence). V was cut by 1 base and J by 2 bases, with 9 bases left in between. This CDR3 is built from 15 residues. In nucleotides, the CDR3 is TGTGCCAGCAGCCAAGCCAGGGTAACCTACAATGAGCAGTTCTTC. Its protein product is CASSQARVTYNEQFF.

This clonotype occurred many times. The gene calls are TRBV6-6 and TRBJ2-7, with TRBD2 matching over 7 bases. CDR1 is MNHNY, CDR2 SVGAGI, per germline (reference sequence). The CDR3 totals 14 residues. V was clipped by 3 bases and J by 6 bases; unmatched bases: 8. CDR3 sequence reads: CASSYAGVGSEQYF. In DNA form, the CDR3 reads TGTGCCAGCAGTTATGCGGGGGTTGGATCCGAGCAGTACTTC.

This clonotype was detected ten times or more. The V gene is TRBV12-3 or TRBV12-4, the J gene TRBJ2-3, with D hard to call. This CDR3 is 13 amino acids long. V gave up 3 bases and J gave up 0 bases, with 4 bases separating them. CDR3 sequence reads: CASSLGSTDTQYF. The CDR3 nucleotides are TGTGCCAGCAGTTTGGGGAGCACAGATACGCAGTATTTT.

The chain couples TRBV7-2 to TRBJ1-4, with TRBD1 matching over 8 bases. The CDR3 extends over 13 amino acids. Germline V gives CDR1 SGHTA, CDR2 FQGNSA. The trim removed 7 bases at V and 7 bases at J, leaving 5 bases unmatched. DNA of the CDR3: TGTGCCAGCAAAGGACAGGGAGGTGAAAAACTGTTTTTT. This gives the protein CASKGQGGEKLFF.

This clonotype came up many times. The chain combines TRBV20-1 with TRBJ2-5; 7 bases match TRBD1. The CDR3 has 12 residues. Germline CDR1 DFQATT, CDR2 SNEGSKA (reference sequence). The V gene end was trimmed by 5 bases and the J gene end by 7 bases; junction bases not matched to a gene: 7. The CDR3 coding sequence is TGCAGTGCTTACAGACAGGGCCCGACCCAGTACTTC. Residues: CSAYRQGPTQYF.

The chain combines TRBV5-1 with TRBJ2-1, with 7 positions matching TRBD2. This CDR3 has 13 residues. Germline values: CDR1 SGHRS, CDR2 YFSETQ. J lost 13 bases, V lost 4 bases, and 11 bases had no gene match. CDR3 protein: CASSLGGRYSQFF. In DNA form, the CDR3 reads TGCGCCAGCAGCCTCGGGGGGAGGTACAGCCAGTTCTTC.

In this sample, this clonotype turned up many times. This sequence joins TRBV5-1 and TRBJ2-7; D might be TRBD1 or TRBD2, each matching 5 bases. Trimming shortened V by 2 bases and J by 0 bases, and 9 bases separated the two germline ends. CDR1 is SGHRS, CDR2 YFSETQ, per germline. There are 14 residues in the CDR3. The CDR3 nucleotides are TGCGCCAGCAGCTTCAGGGACCACTCCTACGAGCAGTACTTC. This sequence encodes CASSFRDHSYEQYF.

This clonotype was found many times. The chain is built from TRBV19 and TRBJ2-2; weak D call: TRBD1 (6 bases). V was cut by 8 bases and J by 7 bases, with 17 bases left in between. The CDR3 is 14 amino acids. From germline, CDR1 is LNHDA and CDR2 SQIVND (reference sequence). In DNA, the CDR3 is TGTGCCAGTTCACCCCCCAGGGGACGCGGGGAGCTGTTTTTT. Translation: CASSPPRGRGELFF.

This clonotype has ten or more counts. CDR3 DNA sequence: TGTGCCATCAGTGAGTCGCTACAGGGGCACAACGAGCAGTACTTC. The encoded protein is CAISESLQGHNEQYF. The chain links TRBV10-3 to TRBJ2-7; 7 nucleotides match TRBD1. The germline V gene has CDR1 ENHRY and CDR2 SYGVKD. The CDR3 is 15 residues long. V lost 0 bases and J lost 5; bases outside the gene matches: 7.

This clonotype came up many times. V is TRBV19 and J is TRBJ2-2, with no clear D. The ends were cut back, 6 bases at V and 3 bases at J, with 11 bases in the middle. Germline V lookup: CDR1 LNHDA, CDR2 SQIVND (reference sequence). The CDR3 has 14 amino acids. The CDR3 spells CASRPGPYTGELFF. The CDR3 DNA sequence: TGTGCCAGTAGACCTGGGCCCTACACCGGGGAGCTGTTTTTT.